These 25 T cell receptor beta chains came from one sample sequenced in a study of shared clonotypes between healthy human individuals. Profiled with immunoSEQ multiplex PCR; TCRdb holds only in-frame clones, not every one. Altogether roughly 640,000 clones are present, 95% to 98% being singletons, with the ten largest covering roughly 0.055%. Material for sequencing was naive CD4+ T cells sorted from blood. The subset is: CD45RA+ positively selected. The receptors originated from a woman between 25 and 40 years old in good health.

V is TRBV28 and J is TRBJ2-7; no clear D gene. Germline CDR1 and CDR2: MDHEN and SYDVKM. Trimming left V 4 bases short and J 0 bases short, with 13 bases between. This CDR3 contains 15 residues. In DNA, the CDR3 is TGTGCCAGCAGTTACAGTGATACCAGCTCCTACGAGCAGTACTTC. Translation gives CASSYSDTSSYEQYF.

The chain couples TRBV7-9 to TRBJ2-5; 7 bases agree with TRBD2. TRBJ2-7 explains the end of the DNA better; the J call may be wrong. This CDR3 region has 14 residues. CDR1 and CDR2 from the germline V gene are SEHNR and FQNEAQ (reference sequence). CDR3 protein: CASSSGGGSYEQYF. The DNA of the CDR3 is TGTGCCAGCAGCTCGGGGGGAGGCTCCTACGAGCAGTACTTC.

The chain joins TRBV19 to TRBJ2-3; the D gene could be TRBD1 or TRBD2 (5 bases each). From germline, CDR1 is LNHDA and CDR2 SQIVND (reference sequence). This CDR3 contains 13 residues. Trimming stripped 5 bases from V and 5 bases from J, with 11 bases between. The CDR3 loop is CASSEGQKDTQYF. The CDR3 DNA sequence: TGTGCCAGTAGTGAGGGGCAGAAAGATACGCAGTATTTT.

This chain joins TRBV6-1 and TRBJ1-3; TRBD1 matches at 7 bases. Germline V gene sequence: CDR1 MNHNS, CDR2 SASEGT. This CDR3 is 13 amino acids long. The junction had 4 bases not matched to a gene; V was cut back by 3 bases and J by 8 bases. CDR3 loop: CASSEGQKHTIYF. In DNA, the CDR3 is TGTGCCAGCAGTGAGGGACAGAAGCACACCATATATTTT.

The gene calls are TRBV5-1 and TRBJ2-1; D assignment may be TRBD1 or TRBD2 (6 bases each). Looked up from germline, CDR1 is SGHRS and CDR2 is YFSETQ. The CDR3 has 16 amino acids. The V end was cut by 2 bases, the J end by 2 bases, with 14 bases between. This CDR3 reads CASSLDRRGAYNEQFF. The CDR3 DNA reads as TGCGCCAGCAGCTTAGATCGAAGGGGGGCCTACAATGAGCAGTTCTTC.

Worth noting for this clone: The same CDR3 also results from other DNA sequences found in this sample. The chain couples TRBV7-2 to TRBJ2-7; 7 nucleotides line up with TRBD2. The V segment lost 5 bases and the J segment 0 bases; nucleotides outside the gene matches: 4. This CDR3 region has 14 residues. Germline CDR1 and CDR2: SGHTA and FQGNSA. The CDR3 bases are TGTGCCAGCAGCCCTCAGCGGGACTCCTACGAGCAGTACTTC. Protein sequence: CASSPQRDSYEQYF.

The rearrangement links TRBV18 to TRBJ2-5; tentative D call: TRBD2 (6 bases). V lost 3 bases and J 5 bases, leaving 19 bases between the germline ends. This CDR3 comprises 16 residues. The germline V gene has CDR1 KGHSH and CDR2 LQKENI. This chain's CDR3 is CASSPPTVEGLETQYF. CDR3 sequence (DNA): TGTGCCAGCTCACCCCCAACGGTGGAGGGCCTCGAGACCCAGTACTTC.

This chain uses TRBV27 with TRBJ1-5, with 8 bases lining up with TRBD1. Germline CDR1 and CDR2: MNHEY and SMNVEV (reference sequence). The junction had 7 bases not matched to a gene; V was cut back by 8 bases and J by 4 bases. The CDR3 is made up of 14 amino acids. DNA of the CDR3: TGTGCCAGCGGACTACAGGGGGTTAATCAGCCCCAGCATTTT. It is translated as CASGLQGVNQPQHF.

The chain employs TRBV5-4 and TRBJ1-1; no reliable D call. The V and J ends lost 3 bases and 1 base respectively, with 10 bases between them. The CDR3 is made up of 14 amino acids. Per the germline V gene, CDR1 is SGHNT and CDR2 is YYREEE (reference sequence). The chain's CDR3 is CASSSEEGNTEAFF. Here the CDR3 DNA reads TGTGCCAGCAGCTCTGAGGAGGGGAACACTGAAGCTTTCTTT.

CDR3 DNA: TGTGCCACCTTTACCGGGGGGAAATTATATGGCTACACCTTC. This sequence encodes CATFTGGKLYGYTF. The chain employs TRBV27 and TRBJ1-2; weak D call: TRBD1 (5 bases). This CDR3 has 14 amino acids. Germline V gene sequence: CDR1 MNHEY, CDR2 SMNVEV (reference sequence). V was cut by 10 bases and J by 5 bases, with 20 bases left in between.

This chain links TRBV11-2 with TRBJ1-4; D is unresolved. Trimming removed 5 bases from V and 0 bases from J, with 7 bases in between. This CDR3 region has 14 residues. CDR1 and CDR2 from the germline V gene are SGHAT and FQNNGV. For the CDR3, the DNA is TGTGCCAGCAGCCCAACTGCAACTAATGAAAAACTGTTTTTT. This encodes CASSPTATNEKLFF.

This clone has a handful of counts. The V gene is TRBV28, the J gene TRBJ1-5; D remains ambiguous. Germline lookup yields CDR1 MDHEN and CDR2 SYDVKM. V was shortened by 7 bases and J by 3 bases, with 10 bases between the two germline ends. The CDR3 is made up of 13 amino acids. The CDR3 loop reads CASNEPSNQPQHF. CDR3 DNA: TGTGCCAGCAATGAACCTTCCAATCAGCCCCAGCATTTT.

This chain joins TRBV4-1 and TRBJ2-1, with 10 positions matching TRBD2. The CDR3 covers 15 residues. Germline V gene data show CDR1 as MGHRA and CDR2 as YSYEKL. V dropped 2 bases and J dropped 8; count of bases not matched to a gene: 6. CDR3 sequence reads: CASSQQREGLYEQFF. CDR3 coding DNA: TGCGCCAGCAGCCAACAGCGGGAGGGCCTCTATGAGCAGTTCTTC.

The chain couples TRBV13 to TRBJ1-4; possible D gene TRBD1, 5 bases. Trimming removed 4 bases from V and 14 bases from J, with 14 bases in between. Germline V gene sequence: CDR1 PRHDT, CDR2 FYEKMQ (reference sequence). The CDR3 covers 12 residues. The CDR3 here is CASSSQGFGLFF. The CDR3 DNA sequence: TGTGCCAGCAGCTCCCAGGGTTTCGGTCTGTTTTTT.

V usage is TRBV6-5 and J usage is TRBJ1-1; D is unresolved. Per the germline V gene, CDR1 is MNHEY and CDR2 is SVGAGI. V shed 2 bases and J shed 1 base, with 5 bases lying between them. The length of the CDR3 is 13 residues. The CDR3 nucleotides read TGTGCCAGCAGTTACGAAGGGAACACTGAAGCTTTCTTT. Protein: CASSYEGNTEAFF.

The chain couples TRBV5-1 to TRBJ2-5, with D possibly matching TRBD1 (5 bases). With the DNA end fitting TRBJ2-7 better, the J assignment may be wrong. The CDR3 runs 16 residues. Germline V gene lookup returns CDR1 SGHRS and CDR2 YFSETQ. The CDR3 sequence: CASSLAGRAELYEQYF. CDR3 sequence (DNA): TGCGCCAGCAGCTTGGCTGGCAGGGCGGAACTTTACGAGCAGTACTTC.

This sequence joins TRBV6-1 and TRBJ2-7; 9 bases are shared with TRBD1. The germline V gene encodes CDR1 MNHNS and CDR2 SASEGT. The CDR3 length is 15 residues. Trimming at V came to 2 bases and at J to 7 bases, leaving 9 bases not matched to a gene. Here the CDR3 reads CASSEMLGQGWEQYF. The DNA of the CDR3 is TGTGCCAGCAGTGAAATGCTGGGACAGGGATGGGAGCAGTACTTC.

CDR3 nucleotide sequence: TGTGCCAGCAGCCCCTTAGGAGGGAGGGGTTTCTTC. Translating gives CASSPLGGRGFF. V gene TRBV7-9 combines with J gene TRBJ2-1; 7 nucleotides align to TRBD2. Trimming cost V 5 bases and J 16 bases; bases outside gene matches: 11. The CDR3 sequence is 12 residues long. Germline CDR1 and CDR2: SEHNR and FQNEAQ (reference sequence).

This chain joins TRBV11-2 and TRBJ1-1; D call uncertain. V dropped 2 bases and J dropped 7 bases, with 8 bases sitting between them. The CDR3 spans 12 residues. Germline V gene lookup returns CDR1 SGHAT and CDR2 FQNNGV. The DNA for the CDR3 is TGTGCCAGCAGCTTATCGGGCAGTGAAGCTTTCTTT. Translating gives CASSLSGSEAFF. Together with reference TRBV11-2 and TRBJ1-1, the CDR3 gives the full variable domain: EAGVAQSPRYKIIEKRQSVAFWCNPISGHATLYWYQQILGQGPKLLIQFQNNGVVDDSQLPKDRFSAERLKGVDSTLKIQPAKLEDSAVYLCASSLSGSEAFFGQGTRLTVV.

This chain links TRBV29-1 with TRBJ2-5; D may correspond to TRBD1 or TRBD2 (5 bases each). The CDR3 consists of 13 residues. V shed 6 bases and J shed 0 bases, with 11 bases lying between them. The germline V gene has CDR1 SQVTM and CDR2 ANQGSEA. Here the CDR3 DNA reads TGCAGCGTGGCCGGGACCAACCAAGAGACCCAGTACTTC. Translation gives CSVAGTNQETQYF.

The CDR3 bases are TGTGCCAGCAGCCGGCAGCATGAAGCTTTCTTT. Amino acid sequence: CASSRQHEAFF. The chain combines TRBV5-6 with TRBJ1-1; D gene uncertain. Germline CDR1 and CDR2: SGHDT and YYEEEE. The CDR3 has 11 amino acids. The V gene lost 4 bases and the J gene lost 7 bases, with 8 bases spanning the gap.

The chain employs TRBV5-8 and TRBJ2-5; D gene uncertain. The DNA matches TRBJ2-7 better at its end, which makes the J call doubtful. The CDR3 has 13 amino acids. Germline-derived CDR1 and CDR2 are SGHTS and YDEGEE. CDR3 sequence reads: CASSLMGVYEQYF. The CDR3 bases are TGTGCCAGCAGCTTGATGGGCGTCTACGAGCAGTACTTC.

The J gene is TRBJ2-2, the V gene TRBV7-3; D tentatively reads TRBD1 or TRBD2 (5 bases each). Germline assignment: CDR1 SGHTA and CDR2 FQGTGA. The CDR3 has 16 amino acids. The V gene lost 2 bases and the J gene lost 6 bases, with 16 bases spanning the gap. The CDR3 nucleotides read TGTGCCAGCAGCTTATCCGGGACCCCAGGCCCCGGGGAGCTGTTTTTT. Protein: CASSLSGTPGPGELFF.

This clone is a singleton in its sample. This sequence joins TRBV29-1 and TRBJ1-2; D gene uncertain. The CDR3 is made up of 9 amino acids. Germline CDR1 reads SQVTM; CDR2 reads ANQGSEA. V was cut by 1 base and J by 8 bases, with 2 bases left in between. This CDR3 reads CSVEGGYTF. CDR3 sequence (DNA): TGCAGCGTTGAAGGGGGCTACACCTTC. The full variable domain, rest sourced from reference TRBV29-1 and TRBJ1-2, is SAVISQKPSRDICQRGTSLTIQCQVDSQVTMMFWYRQQPGQSLTLIATANQGSEATYESGFVIDKFPISRPNLTFSTLTVSNMSPEDSSIYLCSVEGGYTFGSGTRLTVV.

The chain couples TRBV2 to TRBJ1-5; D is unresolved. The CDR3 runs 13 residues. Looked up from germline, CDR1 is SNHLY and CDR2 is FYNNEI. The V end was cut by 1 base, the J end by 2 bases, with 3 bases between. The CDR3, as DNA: TGTGCCAGCAGTGAAGGCGGCAATCAGCCCCAGCATTTT. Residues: CASSEGGNQPQHF.